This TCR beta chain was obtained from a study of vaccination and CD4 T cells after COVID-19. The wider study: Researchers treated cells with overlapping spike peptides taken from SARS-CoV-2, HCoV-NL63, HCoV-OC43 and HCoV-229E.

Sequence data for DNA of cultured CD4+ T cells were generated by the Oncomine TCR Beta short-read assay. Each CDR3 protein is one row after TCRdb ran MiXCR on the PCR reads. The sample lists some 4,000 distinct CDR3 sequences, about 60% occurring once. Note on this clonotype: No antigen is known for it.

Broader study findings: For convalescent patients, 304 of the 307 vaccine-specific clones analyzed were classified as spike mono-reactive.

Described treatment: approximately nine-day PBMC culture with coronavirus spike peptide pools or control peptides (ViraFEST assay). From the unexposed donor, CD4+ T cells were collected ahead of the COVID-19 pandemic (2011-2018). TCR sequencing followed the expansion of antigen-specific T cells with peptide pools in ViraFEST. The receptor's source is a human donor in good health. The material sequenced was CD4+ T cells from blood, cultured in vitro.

CDR3 coding DNA: TGTGCCAGCTCACCATCCGGGGGAGATACGCAGTATTTT. It yields the protein CASSPSGGDTQYF. The chain couples TRBV18 to TRBJ2-3; D is perhaps TRBD2 (6 bases). Germline V CDR1 and CDR2: KGHSH, LQKENI. The V end lost 2 bases, the J end lost 5 bases, and 8 bases lay between the germline ends. The CDR3 sequence is 13 residues long.